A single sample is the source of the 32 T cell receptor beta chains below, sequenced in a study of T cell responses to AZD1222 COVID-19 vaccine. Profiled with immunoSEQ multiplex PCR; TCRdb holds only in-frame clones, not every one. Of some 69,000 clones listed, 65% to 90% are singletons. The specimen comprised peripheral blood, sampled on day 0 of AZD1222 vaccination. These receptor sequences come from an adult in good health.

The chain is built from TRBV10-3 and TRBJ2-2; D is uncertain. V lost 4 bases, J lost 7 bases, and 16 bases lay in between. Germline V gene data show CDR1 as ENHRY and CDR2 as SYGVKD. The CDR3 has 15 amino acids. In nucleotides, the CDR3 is TGTGCCATCAGTGGCGTAGGTCGCGGTGGCGGGGAGCTGTTTTTT. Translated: CAISGVGRGGGELFF.

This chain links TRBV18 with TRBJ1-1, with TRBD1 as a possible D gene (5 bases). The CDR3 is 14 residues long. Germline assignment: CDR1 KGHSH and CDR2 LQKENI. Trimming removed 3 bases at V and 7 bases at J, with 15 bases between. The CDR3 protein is CASSPIDSRIEAFF. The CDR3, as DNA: TGTGCCAGCTCACCGATAGACAGTCGAATTGAAGCTTTCTTT.

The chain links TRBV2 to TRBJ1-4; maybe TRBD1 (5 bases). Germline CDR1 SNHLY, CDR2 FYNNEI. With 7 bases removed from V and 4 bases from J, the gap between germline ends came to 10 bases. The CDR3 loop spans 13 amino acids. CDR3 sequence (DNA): TGTGCCAGCATAAGAGGGGTTAATGAAAAACTGTTTTTT. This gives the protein CASIRGVNEKLFF. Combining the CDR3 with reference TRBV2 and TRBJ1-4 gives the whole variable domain EPEVTQTPSHQVTQMGQEVILRCVPISNHLYFYWYRQILGQKVEFLVSFYNNEISEKSEIFDDQFSVERPDGSNFTLKIRSTKLEDSAMYFCASIRGVNEKLFFGSGTQLSVL.

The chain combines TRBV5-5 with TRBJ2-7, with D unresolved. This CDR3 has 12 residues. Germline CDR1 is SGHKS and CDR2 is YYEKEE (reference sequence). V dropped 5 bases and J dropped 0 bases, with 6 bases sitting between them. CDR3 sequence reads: CASSVLSYEQYF. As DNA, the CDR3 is TGTGCCAGCAGTGTCCTCTCCTACGAGCAGTACTTC.

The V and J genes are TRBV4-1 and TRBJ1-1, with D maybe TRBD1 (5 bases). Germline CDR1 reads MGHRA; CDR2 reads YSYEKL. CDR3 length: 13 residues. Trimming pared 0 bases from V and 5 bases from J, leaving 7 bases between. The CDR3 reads CASSQDRGTEAFF. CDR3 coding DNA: TGCGCCAGCAGCCAAGATCGGGGGACTGAAGCTTTCTTT.

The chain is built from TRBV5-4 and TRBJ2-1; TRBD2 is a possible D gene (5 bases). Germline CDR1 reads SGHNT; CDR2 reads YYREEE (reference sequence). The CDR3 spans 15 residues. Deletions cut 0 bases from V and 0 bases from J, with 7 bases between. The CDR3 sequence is CASSLGESSYNEQFF. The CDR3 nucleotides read TGTGCCAGCAGCTTGGGGGAGAGCTCCTACAATGAGCAGTTCTTC.

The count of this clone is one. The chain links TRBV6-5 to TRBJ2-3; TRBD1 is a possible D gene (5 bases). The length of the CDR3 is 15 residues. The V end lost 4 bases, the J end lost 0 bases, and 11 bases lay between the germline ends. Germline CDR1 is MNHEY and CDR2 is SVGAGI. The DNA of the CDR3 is TGTGCCAGCAGTTTCAGGGATGGGAGCACAGATACGCAGTATTTT. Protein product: CASSFRDGSTDTQYF.

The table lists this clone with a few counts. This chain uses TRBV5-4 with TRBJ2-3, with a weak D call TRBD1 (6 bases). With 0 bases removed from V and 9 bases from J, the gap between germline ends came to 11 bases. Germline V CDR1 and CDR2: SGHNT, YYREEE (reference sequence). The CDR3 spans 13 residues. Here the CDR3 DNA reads TGTGCCAGCAGCTTGGATGGACAGCGGACGCAGTATTTT. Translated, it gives CASSLDGQRTQYF.

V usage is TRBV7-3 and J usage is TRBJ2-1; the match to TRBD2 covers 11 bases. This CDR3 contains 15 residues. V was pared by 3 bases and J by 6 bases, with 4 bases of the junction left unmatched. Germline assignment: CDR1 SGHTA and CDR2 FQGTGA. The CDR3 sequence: CASSLISGGANEQFF. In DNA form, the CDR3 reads TGTGCCAGCAGCTTGATTAGCGGGGGGGCCAATGAGCAGTTCTTC. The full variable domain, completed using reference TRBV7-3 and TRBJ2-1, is GAGVSQTPSNKVTEKGKYVELRCDPISGHTALYWYRQSLGQGPEFLIYFQGTGAADDSGLPNDRFFAVRPEGSVSTLKIQRTERGDSAVYLCASSLISGGANEQFFGPGTRLTVL.

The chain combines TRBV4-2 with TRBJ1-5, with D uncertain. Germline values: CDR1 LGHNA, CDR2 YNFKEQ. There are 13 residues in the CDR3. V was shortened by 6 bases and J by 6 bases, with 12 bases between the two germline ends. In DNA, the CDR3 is TGTGCCAGCAGTTCCCCGGGGAGTCAGCCCCAGCATTTT. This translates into CASSSPGSQPQHF.

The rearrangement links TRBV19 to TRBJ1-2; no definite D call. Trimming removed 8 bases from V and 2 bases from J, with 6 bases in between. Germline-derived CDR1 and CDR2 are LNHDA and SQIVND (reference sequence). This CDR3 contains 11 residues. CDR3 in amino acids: CASESNYGYTF. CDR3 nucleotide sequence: TGTGCCAGTGAATCAAACTATGGCTACACCTTC.

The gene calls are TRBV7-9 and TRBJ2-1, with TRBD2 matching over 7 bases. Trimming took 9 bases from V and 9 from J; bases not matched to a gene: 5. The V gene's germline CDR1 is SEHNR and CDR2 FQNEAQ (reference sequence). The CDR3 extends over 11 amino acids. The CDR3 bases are TGTGCCAGTCGTACGGGGGGTGAGCAGTTCTTC. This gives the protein CASRTGGEQFF.

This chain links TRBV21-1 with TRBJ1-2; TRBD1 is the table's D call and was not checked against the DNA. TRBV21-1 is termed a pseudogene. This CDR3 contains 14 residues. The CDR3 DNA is TGTGCCAGCAGCAAGACGACAGGGGGCTATGGCTACACCTTC. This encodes CASSKTTGGYGYTF.

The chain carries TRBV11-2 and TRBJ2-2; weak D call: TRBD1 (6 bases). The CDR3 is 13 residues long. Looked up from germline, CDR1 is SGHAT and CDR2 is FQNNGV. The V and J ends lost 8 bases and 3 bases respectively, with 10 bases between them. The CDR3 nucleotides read TGTGCCAGCGTGGCAGGGGACACCGGGGAGCTGTTTTTT. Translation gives CASVAGDTGELFF.

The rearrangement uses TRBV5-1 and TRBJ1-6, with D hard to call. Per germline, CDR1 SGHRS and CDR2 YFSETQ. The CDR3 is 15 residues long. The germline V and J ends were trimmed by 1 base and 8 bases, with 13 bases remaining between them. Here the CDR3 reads CASSLRFGEDSPLHF. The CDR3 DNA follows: TGCGCCAGCAGCTTGAGGTTTGGGGAGGATTCACCCCTCCACTTT.

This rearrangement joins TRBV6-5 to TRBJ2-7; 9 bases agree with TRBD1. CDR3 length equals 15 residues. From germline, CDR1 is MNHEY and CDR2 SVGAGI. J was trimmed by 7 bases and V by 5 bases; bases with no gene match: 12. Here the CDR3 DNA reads TGTGCCAGCAGTACCCTCCTACAGGGGGCGAGGGAGCAGTACTTC. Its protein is CASSTLLQGAREQYF.

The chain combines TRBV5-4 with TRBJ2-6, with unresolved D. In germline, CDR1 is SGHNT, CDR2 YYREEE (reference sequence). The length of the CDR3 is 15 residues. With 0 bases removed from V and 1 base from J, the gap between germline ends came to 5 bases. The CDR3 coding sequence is TGTGCCAGCAGCTTGGGGTCTTCTGGGGCCAACGTCCTGACTTTC. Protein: CASSLGSSGANVLTF.

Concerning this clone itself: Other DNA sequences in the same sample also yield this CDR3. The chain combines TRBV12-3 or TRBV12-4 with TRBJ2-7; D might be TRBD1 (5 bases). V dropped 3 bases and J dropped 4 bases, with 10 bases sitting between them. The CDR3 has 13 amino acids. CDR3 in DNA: TGTGCCAGCAGTTTGGGGCTCCTATACGAGCAGTACTTC. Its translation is CASSLGLLYEQYF.

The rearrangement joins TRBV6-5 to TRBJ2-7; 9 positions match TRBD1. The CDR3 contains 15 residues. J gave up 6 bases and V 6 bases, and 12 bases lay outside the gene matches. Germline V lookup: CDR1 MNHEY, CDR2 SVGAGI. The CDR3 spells CASRRAGTGIVEQYF. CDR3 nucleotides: TGTGCCAGCAGGCGAGCCGGGACAGGGATAGTCGAGCAGTACTTC.

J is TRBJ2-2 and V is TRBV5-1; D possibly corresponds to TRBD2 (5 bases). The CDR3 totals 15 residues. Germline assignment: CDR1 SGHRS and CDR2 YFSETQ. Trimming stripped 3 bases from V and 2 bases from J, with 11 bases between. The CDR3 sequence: CASSSLRTNTGELFF. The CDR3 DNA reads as TGCGCCAGCAGCTCCTTGCGGACTAACACCGGGGAGCTGTTTTTT.

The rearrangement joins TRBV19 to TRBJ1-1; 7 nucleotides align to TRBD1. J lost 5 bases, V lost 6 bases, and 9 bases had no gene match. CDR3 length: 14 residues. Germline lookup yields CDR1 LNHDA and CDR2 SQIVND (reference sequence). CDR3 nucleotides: TGTGCCAGTAGGGGACAGTCCCGCAAGACTGAAGCTTTCTTT. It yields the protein CASRGQSRKTEAFF.

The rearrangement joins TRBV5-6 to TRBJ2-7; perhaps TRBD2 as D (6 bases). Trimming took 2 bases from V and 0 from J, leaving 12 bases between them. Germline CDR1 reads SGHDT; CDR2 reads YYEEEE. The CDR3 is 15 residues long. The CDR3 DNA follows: TGTGCCAGCAGCTTTAAACACGGGGGCTCCTACGAGCAGTACTTC. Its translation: CASSFKHGGSYEQYF.

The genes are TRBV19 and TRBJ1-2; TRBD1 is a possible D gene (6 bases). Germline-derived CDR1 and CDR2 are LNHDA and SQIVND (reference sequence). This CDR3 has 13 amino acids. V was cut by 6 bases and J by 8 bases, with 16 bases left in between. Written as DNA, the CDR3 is TGTGCCAGTAGCCCCGCAGGGGCTTACGGCTACACCTTC. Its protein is CASSPAGAYGYTF.

For the CDR3, the DNA is TGTGCCAGCAGCTTACAAGCGAACACCGGGGAGCTGTTTTTT. The encoded protein is CASSLQANTGELFF. The rearrangement joins TRBV7-3 to TRBJ2-2; D is ambiguous. In germline, CDR1 is SGHTA, CDR2 FQGTGA. V was clipped by 2 bases and J by 0 bases, with 4 bases between them. This CDR3 has 14 amino acids.

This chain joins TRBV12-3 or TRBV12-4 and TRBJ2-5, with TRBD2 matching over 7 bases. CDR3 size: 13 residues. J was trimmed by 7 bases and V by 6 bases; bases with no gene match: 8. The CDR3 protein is CASSTSDAGTQYF. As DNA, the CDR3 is TGTGCCAGCAGCACTAGCGACGCCGGGACCCAGTACTTC.

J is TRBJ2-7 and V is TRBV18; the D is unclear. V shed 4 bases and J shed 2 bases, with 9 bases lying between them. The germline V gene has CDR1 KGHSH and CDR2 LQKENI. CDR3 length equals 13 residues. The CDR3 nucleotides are TGTGCCAGCTCACTGGGCTCAGCCTACGAGCAGTACTTC. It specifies CASSLGSAYEQYF.

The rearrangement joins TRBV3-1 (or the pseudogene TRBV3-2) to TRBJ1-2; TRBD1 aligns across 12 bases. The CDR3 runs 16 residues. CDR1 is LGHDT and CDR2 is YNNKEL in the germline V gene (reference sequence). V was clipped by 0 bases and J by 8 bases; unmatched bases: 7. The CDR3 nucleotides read TGTGCCAGCAGCCAAGAGACGGGACAGGGGGCGAGGGGCTACACCTTC. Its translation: CASSQETGQGARGYTF.

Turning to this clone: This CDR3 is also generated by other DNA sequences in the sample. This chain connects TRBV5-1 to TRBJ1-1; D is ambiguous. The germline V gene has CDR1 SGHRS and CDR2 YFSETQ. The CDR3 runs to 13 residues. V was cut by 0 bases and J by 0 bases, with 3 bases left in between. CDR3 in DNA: TGCGCCAGCAGCTTGGGGATGAACACTGAAGCTTTCTTT. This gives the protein CASSLGMNTEAFF. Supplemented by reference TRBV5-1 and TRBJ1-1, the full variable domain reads KAGVTQTPRYLIKTRGQQVTLSCSPISGHRSVSWYQQTPGQGLQFLFEYFSETQRNKGNFPGRFSGRQFSNSRSEMNVSTLELGDSALYLCASSLGMNTEAFFGQGTRLTVV.

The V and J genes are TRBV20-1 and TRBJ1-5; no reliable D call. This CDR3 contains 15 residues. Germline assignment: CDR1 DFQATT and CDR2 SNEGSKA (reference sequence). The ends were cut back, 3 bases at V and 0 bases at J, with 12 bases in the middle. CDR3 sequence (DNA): TGCAGTGCTAGTTTTCAGGTGAATAGCAATCAGCCCCAGCATTTT. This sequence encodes CSASFQVNSNQPQHF.

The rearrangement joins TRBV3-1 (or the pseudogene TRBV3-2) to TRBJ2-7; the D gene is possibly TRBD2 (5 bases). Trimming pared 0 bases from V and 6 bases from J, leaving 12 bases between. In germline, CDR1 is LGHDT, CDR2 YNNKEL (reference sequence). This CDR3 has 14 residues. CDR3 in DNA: TGTGCCAGCAGCCAAGATATGAGGGTTGCCGAGCAGTACTTC. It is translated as CASSQDMRVAEQYF.

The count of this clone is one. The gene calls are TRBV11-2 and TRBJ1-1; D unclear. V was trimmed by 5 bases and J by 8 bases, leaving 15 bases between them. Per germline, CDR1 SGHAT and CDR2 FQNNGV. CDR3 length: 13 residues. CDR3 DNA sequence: TGTGCCAGCAGCCCGAGCGGCAGCTTAGAAGCTTTCTTT. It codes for CASSPSGSLEAFF.

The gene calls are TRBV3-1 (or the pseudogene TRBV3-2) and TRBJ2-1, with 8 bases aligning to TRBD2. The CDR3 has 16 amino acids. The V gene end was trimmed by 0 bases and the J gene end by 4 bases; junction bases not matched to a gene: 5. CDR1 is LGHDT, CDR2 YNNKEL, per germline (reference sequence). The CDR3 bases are TGTGCCAGCAGCCAAGATATGGCGGGGGGATACAATGAGCAGTTCTTC. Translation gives CASSQDMAGGYNEQFF.